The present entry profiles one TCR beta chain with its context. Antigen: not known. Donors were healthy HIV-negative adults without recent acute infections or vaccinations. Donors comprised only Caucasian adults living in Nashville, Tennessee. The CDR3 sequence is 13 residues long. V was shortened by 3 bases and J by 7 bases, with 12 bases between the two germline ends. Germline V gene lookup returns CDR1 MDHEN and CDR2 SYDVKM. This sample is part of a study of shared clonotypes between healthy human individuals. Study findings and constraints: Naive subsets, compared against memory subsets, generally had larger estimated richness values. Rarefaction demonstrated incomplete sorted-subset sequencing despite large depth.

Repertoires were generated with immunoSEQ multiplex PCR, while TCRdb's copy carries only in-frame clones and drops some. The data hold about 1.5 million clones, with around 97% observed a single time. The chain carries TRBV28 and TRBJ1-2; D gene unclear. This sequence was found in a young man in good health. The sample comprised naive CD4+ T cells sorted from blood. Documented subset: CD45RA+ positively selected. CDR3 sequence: CASSLSSLSGYTF. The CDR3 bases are TGTGCCAGCAGTTTGTCCTCCCTCAGTGGCTACACCTTC.